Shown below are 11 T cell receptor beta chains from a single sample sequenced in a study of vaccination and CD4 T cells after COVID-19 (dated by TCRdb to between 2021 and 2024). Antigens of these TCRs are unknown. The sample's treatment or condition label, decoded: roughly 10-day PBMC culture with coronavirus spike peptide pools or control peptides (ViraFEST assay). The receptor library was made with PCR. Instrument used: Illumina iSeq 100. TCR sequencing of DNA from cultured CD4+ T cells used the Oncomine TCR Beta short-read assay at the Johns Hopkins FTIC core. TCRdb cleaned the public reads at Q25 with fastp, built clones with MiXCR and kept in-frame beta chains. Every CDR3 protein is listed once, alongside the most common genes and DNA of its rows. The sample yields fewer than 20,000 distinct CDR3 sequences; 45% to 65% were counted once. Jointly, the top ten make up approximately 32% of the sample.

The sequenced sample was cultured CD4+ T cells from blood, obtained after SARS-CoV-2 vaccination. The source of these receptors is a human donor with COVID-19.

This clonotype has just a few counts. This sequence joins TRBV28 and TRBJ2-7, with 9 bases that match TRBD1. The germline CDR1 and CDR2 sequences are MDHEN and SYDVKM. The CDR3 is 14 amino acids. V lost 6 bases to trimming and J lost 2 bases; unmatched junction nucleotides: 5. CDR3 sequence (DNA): TGTGCCAGCAGCTTCGGGGACAGGGCCTACGAGCAGTACTTC. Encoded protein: CASSFGDRAYEQYF.

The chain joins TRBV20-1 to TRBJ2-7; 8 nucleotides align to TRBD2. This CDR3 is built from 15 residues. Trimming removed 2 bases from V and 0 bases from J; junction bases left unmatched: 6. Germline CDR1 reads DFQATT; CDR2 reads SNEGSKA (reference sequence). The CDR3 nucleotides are TGCAGTGCTAGACCAAAGCGGGGGTACTCCTACGAGCAGTACTTC. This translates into CSARPKRGYSYEQYF.

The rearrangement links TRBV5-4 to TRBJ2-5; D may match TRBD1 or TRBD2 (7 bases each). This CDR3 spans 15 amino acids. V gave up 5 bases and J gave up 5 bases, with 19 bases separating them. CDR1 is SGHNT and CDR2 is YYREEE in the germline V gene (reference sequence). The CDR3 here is CASRPQGGGAETQYF. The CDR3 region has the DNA TGTGCCAGCAGGCCCCAGGGGGGGGGCGCGGAGACCCAGTACTTC.

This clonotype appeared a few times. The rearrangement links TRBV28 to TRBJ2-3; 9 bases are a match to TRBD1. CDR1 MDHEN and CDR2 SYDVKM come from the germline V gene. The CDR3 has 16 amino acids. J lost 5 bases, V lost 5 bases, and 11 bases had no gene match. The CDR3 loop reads CASSDSGTGFGDTQYF. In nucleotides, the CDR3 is TGTGCCAGCAGTGATTCGGGGACAGGGTTTGGAGATACGCAGTATTTT.

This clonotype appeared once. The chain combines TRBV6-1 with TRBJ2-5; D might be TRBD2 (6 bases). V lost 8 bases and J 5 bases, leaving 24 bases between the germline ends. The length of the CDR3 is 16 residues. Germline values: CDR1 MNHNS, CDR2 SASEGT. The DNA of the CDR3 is TGTGCCAGCTCAAGGGGAGGCCCCGGGGTGCGCGAGACCCAGTACTTC. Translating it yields CASSRGGPGVRETQYF.

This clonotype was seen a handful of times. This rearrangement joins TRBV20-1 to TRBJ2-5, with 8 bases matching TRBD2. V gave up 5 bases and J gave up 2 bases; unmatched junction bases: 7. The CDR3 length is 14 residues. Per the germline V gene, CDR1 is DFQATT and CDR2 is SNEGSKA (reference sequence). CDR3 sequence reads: CSADRAGEQETQYF. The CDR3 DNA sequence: TGCAGTGCTGACCGAGCGGGGGAGCAAGAGACCCAGTACTTC.

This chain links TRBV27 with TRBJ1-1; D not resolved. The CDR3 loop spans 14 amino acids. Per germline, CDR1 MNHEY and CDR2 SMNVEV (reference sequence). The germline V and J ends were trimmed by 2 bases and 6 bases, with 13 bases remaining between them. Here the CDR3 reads CASSLRPEGAEAFF. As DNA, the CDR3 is TGTGCCAGCAGTTTACGTCCCGAGGGCGCTGAAGCTTTCTTT.

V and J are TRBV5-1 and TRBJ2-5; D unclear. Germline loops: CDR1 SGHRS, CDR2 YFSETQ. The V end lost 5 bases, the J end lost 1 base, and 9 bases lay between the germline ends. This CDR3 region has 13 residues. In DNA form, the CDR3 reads TGCGCCAGCAGAGTGGGCTCCCAAGAGACCCAGTACTTC. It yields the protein CASRVGSQETQYF.

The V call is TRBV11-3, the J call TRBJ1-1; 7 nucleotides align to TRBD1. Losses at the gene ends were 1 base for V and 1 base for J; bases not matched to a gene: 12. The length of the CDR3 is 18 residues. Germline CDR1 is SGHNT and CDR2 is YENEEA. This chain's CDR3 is CASSLAGQRIIKNTEAFF. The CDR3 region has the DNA TGTGCCAGCAGCTTAGCGGGACAGAGGATAATAAAGAACACTGAAGCTTTCTTT.

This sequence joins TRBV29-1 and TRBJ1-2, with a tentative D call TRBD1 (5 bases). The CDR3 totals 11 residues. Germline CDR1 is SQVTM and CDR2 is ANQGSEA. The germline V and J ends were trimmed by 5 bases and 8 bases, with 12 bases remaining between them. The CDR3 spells CSVTGGGGYTF. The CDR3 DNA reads TGCAGCGTTACGGGGGGAGGCGGCTACACCTTC.

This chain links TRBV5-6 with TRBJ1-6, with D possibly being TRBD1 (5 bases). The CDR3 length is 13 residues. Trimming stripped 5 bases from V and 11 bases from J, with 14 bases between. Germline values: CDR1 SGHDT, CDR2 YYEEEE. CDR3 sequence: CASSGPDRAPLHF. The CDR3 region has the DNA TGTGCCAGCAGTGGACCCGACAGAGCACCCCTCCACTTT.